These 31 T cell receptor beta chains came from one sample sequenced in a study of T cell changes during pregnancy in multiple sclerosis. Assay: immunoSEQ multiplex PCR; the TCRdb copy retains only in-frame clones and omits some. The table lists about 41,000 clones, approximately 88% of them singletons. Source: peripheral blood, taken in the first trimester of pregnancy. The receptors stem from a female donor in good health, enrolled as a control in a pregnancy study.

This clone was detected once. The chain joins TRBV2 to TRBJ1-2, with D maybe TRBD1 (5 bases). This CDR3 comprises 15 residues. Between the trimmed V and J ends, which lost 11 bases and 8 bases, there was a span of 27 bases. The germline V gene encodes CDR1 SNHLY and CDR2 FYNNEI. The CDR3 loop reads CALTAPPSGSWGYTF. In nucleotides, the CDR3 is TGTGCCCTCACCGCGCCTCCGTCAGGGTCTTGGGGCTACACCTTC.

The chain links TRBV27 to TRBJ2-3; possible D gene TRBD2, 5 bases. Germline CDR1 reads MNHEY; CDR2 reads SMNVEV (reference sequence). V gave up 10 bases and J gave up 1 base, with 27 bases separating them. CDR3 length: 18 residues. The CDR3 nucleotides are TGTGCCACCCACCGAATCGGACTCACCGCGGCGGGCACAGATACGCAGTATTTT. Encoded protein: CATHRIGLTAAGTDTQYF.

The table lists this clone with a count of one. This rearrangement joins TRBV28 to TRBJ1-4, with D possibly matching TRBD1 (6 bases). Deletions cut 2 bases from V and 5 bases from J, with 12 bases between. This CDR3 contains 15 residues. Germline CDR1 and CDR2: MDHEN and SYDVKM. CDR3 DNA sequence: TGTGCCAGCAGTTTAGTTGGACAGCTCAATGAAAAACTGTTTTTT. This sequence encodes CASSLVGQLNEKLFF.

The chain is built from TRBV7-8 and TRBJ1-1; 8 bases are shared with TRBD1. The CDR3 runs to 17 residues. V shed 5 bases, J shed 4 bases, and the junction held 15 bases outside the gene matches. CDR1 is SGHVS, CDR2 FQNEAQ, per germline. The CDR3 sequence: CASSNYRGGAMGTEAFF. The DNA for the CDR3 is TGTGCCAGCAGCAACTACAGGGGGGGTGCTATGGGCACTGAAGCTTTCTTT.

The chain has TRBV5-1 and TRBJ2-7; 8 positions match TRBD2. Looked up from germline, CDR1 is SGHRS and CDR2 is YFSETQ. The CDR3 runs to 15 residues. Trimming took 0 bases from V and 3 from J; bases not matched to a gene: 5. CDR3 amino acids: CASSLGAGGLYEQYF. For the CDR3, the DNA is TGCGCCAGCAGCTTGGGGGCGGGGGGCCTCTACGAGCAGTACTTC. The whole variable domain, filled in from reference TRBV5-1 and TRBJ2-7, reads KAGVTQTPRYLIKTRGQQVTLSCSPISGHRSVSWYQQTPGQGLQFLFEYFSETQRNKGNFPGRFSGRQFSNSRSEMNVSTLELGDSALYLCASSLGAGGLYEQYFGPGTRLTVT.

The V call is TRBV6-4, the J call TRBJ2-2; D unclear. The CDR3 runs to 15 residues. V was trimmed by 6 bases and J by 2 bases, leaving 13 bases between them. Germline CDR1 reads MRHNA; CDR2 reads SNTAGT. For the CDR3, the DNA is TGTGCCAGCAGCCCCACTACCGCCAACACCGGGGAGCTGTTTTTT. This sequence encodes CASSPTTANTGELFF.

The CDR3 sequence is CASSSGTGNNQPQHF. As DNA, the CDR3 is TGTGCCAGTAGCTCCGGGACAGGCAACAATCAGCCCCAGCATTTT. The chain employs TRBV27 and TRBJ1-5; 8 nucleotides agree with TRBD1. The CDR3 totals 15 residues. Germline CDR1 MNHEY, CDR2 SMNVEV (reference sequence). The V gene end was trimmed by 9 bases and the J gene end by 3 bases; junction bases not matched to a gene: 10.

The rearrangement links TRBV30 to TRBJ2-1; 7 nucleotides align to TRBD1. Per germline, CDR1 GTSNPN and CDR2 SVGIG (reference sequence). J was trimmed by 6 bases and V by 1 base; bases with no gene match: 3. The CDR3 length is 13 residues. CDR3 in amino acids: CAWSERQGNEQFF. The CDR3 DNA follows: TGTGCCTGGAGTGAAAGACAGGGCAATGAGCAGTTCTTC.

The chain joins TRBV18 to TRBJ1-2; unclear D gene. V lost 4 bases and J 4 bases, leaving 16 bases between the germline ends. The CDR3 spans 15 residues. Germline V CDR1 and CDR2: KGHSH, LQKENI. CDR3 sequence (DNA): TGTGCCAGCTCACGAGGGCCGCAAAAGGTCTATGGCTACACCTTC. Amino acids: CASSRGPQKVYGYTF.

The rearrangement uses TRBV7-9 and TRBJ2-5, with a weak D call TRBD2 (7 bases). The J call is in doubt because the DNA end fits TRBJ2-7 better. In germline, CDR1 is SEHNR, CDR2 FQNEAQ (reference sequence). The CDR3 runs to 18 residues. The CDR3 sequence: CASSPYRGAWAAAGEQYF. CDR3 sequence (DNA): TGTGCCAGCAGCCCCTACCGGGGGGCGTGGGCCGCAGCGGGCGAGCAGTACTTC.

The chain employs TRBV29-1 and TRBJ1-2; 7 nucleotides line up with TRBD1. V lost 1 base, J lost 8 bases, and 10 bases stayed unmatched. The length of the CDR3 is 14 residues. Germline V CDR1 and CDR2: SQVTM, ANQGSEA. Written as DNA, the CDR3 is TGCAGCGTTGAAGGTCTGGCAGGGGGGCAAGGCTACACCTTC. Amino acids: CSVEGLAGGQGYTF.

This chain uses TRBV7-2 with TRBJ2-7; a weak D match, TRBD1 (5 bases). The CDR3 totals 13 residues. V was cut by 5 bases and J by 9 bases, with 17 bases left in between. Germline-derived CDR1 and CDR2 are SGHTA and FQGNSA. The CDR3 region has the DNA TGTGCCAGCAGCCCAGTAGATGGGGCCGCGCAGTACTTC. It codes for CASSPVDGAAQYF. The full variable domain, its missing parts supplied by reference TRBV7-2 and TRBJ2-7, is GAGVSQSPSNKVTEKGKDVELRCDPISGHTALYWYRQSLGQGLEFLIYFQGNSAPDKSGLPSDRFSAERTGGSVSTLTIQRTQQEDSAVYLCASSPVDGAAQYFGPGTRLTVT.

The chain recombines TRBV6-5 with TRBJ2-1, with TRBD1 matching over 9 bases. The CDR3 totals 15 residues. With V trimmed by 5 bases and J by 2 bases, 4 bases remained unmatched. Germline CDR1 reads MNHEY; CDR2 reads SVGAGI. The CDR3 protein is CASSPGQGTYNEQFF. As DNA, the CDR3 is TGTGCCAGCAGTCCCGGACAGGGGACCTACAATGAGCAGTTCTTC.

The V gene is TRBV4-3, the J gene TRBJ2-7; D possibly corresponds to TRBD1 (6 bases). Germline-derived CDR1 and CDR2 are LGHNA and YSLEER. The V and J ends lost 0 bases and 3 bases respectively, with 6 bases between them. This CDR3 has 13 amino acids. This CDR3 reads CASSQDRGYEQYF. The CDR3 DNA sequence: TGCGCCAGCAGCCAAGACAGGGGCTACGAGCAGTACTTC.

V and J are TRBV18 and TRBJ2-7, with D maybe TRBD1 (6 bases). Trimming removed 0 bases at V and 2 bases at J, with 14 bases between. Germline V CDR1 and CDR2: KGHSH, LQKENI. There are 16 residues in the CDR3. The CDR3 loop is CASSPPLQGSTYEQYF. The CDR3 nucleotides are TGTGCCAGCTCACCACCTCTACAGGGATCGACCTACGAGCAGTACTTC.

V gene TRBV7-2 combines with J gene TRBJ1-2, with D hard to call. The V end lost 0 bases, the J end lost 1 base, and 9 bases lay between the germline ends. Germline V gives CDR1 SGHTA, CDR2 FQGNSA. The CDR3 extends over 15 amino acids. This CDR3 is CASSLAPNSNYGYTF. The CDR3, as DNA: TGTGCCAGCAGCTTAGCGCCCAACAGTAACTATGGCTACACCTTC.

This clone was observed a handful of times. The chain is built from TRBV9 and TRBJ2-5; 12 bases fit TRBD1. The germline V gene encodes CDR1 SGDLS and CDR2 YYNGEE. CDR3 length: 15 amino acids. The J segment lost 4 bases and the V segment lost 4 bases, leaving 5 bases of the junction unmatched. For the CDR3, the DNA is TGTGCCAGCAGCAAGGGACAGGGGGCGCGAGAGACCCAGTACTTC. This translates into CASSKGQGARETQYF.

The rearrangement links TRBV19 to TRBJ1-5; 9 nucleotides agree with TRBD1. Germline V gives CDR1 LNHDA, CDR2 SQIVND (reference sequence). The CDR3 runs 15 residues. V shed 6 bases, J shed 3 bases, and the junction held 6 bases outside the gene matches. CDR3 in DNA: TGTGCCAGTAGCCCGGGACAGGGTCTCAATCAGCCCCAGCATTTT. Amino acids: CASSPGQGLNQPQHF. Full variable domain (rest looked up from reference TRBV19 and TRBJ1-5): DGGITQSPKYLFRKEGQNVTLSCEQNLNHDAMYWYRQDPGQGLRLIYYSQIVNDFQKGDIAEGYSVSREKKESFPLTVTSAQKNPTAFYLCASSPGQGLNQPQHFGDGTRLSIL.

The rearrangement joins TRBV30 to TRBJ2-7, with 9 bases matching TRBD2. Germline V gene sequence: CDR1 GTSNPN, CDR2 SVGIG (reference sequence). The junction had 15 bases not matched to a gene; V was cut back by 0 bases and J by 3 bases. There are 18 residues in the CDR3. CDR3 nucleotides: TGTGCCTGGAGTGTGGCGGGAGGGTCTCCTACCAGGGGCTACGAGCAGTACTTC. It yields the protein CAWSVAGGSPTRGYEQYF.

This chain joins TRBV7-8 and TRBJ2-7, with TRBD1 matching 7 bases. Unmatched junction bases numbered 8, after V lost 4 bases and J lost 2 bases. This CDR3 has 15 amino acids. Per germline, CDR1 SGHVS and CDR2 FQNEAQ. DNA of the CDR3: TGTGCCAGCAGCTACAACGCGCAGGGGGCCTACGAGCAGTACTTC. Translation gives CASSYNAQGAYEQYF.

V gene TRBV19 combines with J gene TRBJ1-2, with 11 bases that match TRBD1. CDR3 length equals 14 residues. Trimming removed 8 bases from V and 4 bases from J; junction bases left unmatched: 6. Germline values: CDR1 LNHDA, CDR2 SQIVND (reference sequence). CDR3: CASSDRGRVYGYTF. The CDR3 bases are TGTGCCAGTTCGGACAGGGGGCGCGTCTATGGCTACACCTTC.

In its sample, this clone was seen once. The chain has TRBV5-1 and TRBJ2-3, with 8 bases matching TRBD1. Germline values: CDR1 SGHRS, CDR2 YFSETQ. The trim removed 4 bases at V and 6 bases at J, leaving 4 bases unmatched. The CDR3 has 13 amino acids. The CDR3 nucleotides read TGCGCCAGCAGCGTGACAGGGGTGGATACGCAGTATTTT. It specifies CASSVTGVDTQYF.

The J gene is TRBJ1-3, the V gene TRBV15; D is possibly TRBD1 (6 bases). V lost 5 bases and J 4 bases, leaving 15 bases between the germline ends. Germline CDR1 reads LNHNV; CDR2 reads YYDKDF (reference sequence). The length of the CDR3 is 15 residues. The CDR3 sequence is CATSSRGGPGNTIYF. CDR3 sequence (DNA): TGTGCCACCAGCTCCCGGGGGGGCCCCGGAAACACCATATATTTT.

To note about this clone: At one end the junction does not follow the germline gene, possibly because of a read error. The chain uses TRBV2 and TRBJ2-7; D gene unclear. The germline V gene encodes CDR1 SNHLY and CDR2 FYNNEI. The CDR3 is made up of 13 amino acids. In DNA, the CDR3 is TGTGCCAGCATTGAAGAAGCTTCCTACGAGCAGTACTTC. Translating it yields CASIEEASYEQYF.

The DNA for the CDR3 is TGTGCCATCAGTGAAGGGCCTAAGGGGGAGCAGTACTTC. Protein sequence: CAISEGPKGEQYF. The J gene is TRBJ2-7, the V gene TRBV10-3, with D perhaps matching TRBD1 (5 bases). The CDR3 consists of 13 residues. The V end was cut by 3 bases, the J end by 7 bases, with 13 bases between. In germline, CDR1 is ENHRY, CDR2 SYGVKD.

This clone was seen just once. The chain employs TRBV7-3 and TRBJ2-7; D might be TRBD1 (5 bases). Germline V gene data show CDR1 as SGHTA and CDR2 as FQGTGA. V was clipped by 1 base and J by 3 bases, with 7 bases between them. CDR3 length: 13 amino acids. As DNA, the CDR3 is TGTGCCAGCAGCTTAATCCAGGGCTACGAGCAGTACTTC. The encoded protein is CASSLIQGYEQYF.

The CDR3 spells CASSKAAGSLPYEQYF. The DNA of the CDR3 is TGTGCCAGCAGCAAAGCGGCAGGCAGCCTTCCCTACGAGCAGTACTTC. The gene calls are TRBV21-1 and TRBJ2-7; the table's D call, TRBD1, was not checked against the DNA. TRBV21-1 is flagged as a pseudogene. CDR3 size: 16 residues.

The chain carries TRBV7-2 and TRBJ1-4; D remains unclear. The V gene lost 2 bases and the J gene lost 8 bases, with 3 bases spanning the gap. This CDR3 is built from 11 residues. Germline V CDR1 and CDR2: SGHTA, FQGNSA. CDR3: CASSLLEKLFF. The CDR3 DNA is TGTGCCAGCAGCTTACTCGAAAAACTGTTTTTT.

The chain couples TRBV7-9 to TRBJ1-6; D is possibly TRBD1 (6 bases). Germline values: CDR1 SEHNR, CDR2 FQNEAQ (reference sequence). This CDR3 has 13 residues. The ends were cut back, 1 base at V and 17 bases at J, with 15 bases in the middle. The CDR3 loop reads CASSLGGTPVVHF. The CDR3, as DNA: TGTGCCAGCAGCTTAGGAGGGACACCAGTGGTCCACTTT.

V usage is TRBV15 and J usage is TRBJ2-3, with 8 bases that match TRBD1. Germline-derived CDR1 and CDR2 are LNHNV and YYDKDF (reference sequence). This CDR3 has 15 amino acids. V was clipped by 3 bases and J by 6 bases; unmatched bases: 8. CDR3 residues: CATSRRTGSGDTQYF. The DNA for the CDR3 is TGTGCCACCAGCAGGCGGACAGGGAGCGGGGATACGCAGTATTTT.

The CDR3 sequence is CSLKNRDHNTEAFF. The CDR3 DNA reads TGCAGCTTAAAGAACAGGGATCATAACACTGAAGCTTTCTTT. The rearrangement joins TRBV29-1 to TRBJ1-1; perhaps TRBD1 as D (6 bases). The CDR3 is made up of 14 amino acids. Germline V gene sequence: CDR1 SQVTM, CDR2 ANQGSEA. The ends were cut back, 8 bases at V and 2 bases at J, with 18 bases in the middle.